This T cell receptor beta chain stems from a study of PD-1 blockade in mismatch repair-deficient tumors. After removal of 0 bases from V and 4 bases from J, the junction contained 6 bases not matched to a gene. The CDR3 loop spans 15 amino acids. CDR1 SGDLS and CDR2 YYNGEE come from the germline V gene. General study points: Tumor-resident clones, often absent from pretreatment blood, expanded after pembrolizumab and then contracted.

Remarks on this clone: Antigen unknown.

TCR sequencing covered a few patients who responded to pembrolizumab. Some clones are missing from TCRdb's copy, which holds only in-frame ones; the method was immunoSEQ multiplex PCR. This table holds 120,000 or so clones, approximately 91% found once. The sequenced sample was peripheral blood, obtained approximately 70 weeks after starting pembrolizumab. The chain couples TRBV9 to TRBJ2-7, with TRBD1 matching 8 bases. The receptor comes from an adult with mismatch repair-deficient cancer. CDR3 sequence: CASSVDGTGGYEQYF. CDR3 coding DNA: TGTGCCAGCAGCGTAGATGGTACAGGGGGATACGAGCAGTACTTC. Full variable domain (missing parts from reference TRBV9 and TRBJ2-7): DSGVTQTPKHLITATGQRVTLRCSPRSGDLSVYWYQQSLDQGLQFLIQYYNGEERAKGNILERFSAQQFPDLHSELNLSSLELGDSALYFCASSVDGTGGYEQYFGPGTRLTVT.